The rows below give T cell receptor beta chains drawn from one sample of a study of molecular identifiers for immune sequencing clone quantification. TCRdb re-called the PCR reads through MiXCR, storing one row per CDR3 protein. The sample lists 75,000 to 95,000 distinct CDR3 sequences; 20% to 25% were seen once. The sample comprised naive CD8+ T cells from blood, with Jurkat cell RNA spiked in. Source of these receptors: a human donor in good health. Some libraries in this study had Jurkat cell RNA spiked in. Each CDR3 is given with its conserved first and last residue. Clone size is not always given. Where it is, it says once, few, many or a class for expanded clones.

CDR3aa: CASSPGTSGSWNEQFF
v_gene: TRBV5-4
abundance: many
len: 16

CDR3aa: CASSQIQGGQPQHF
v_gene: TRBV27
abundance: .
len: 14

CDR3aa: CASSRNRELILDLHF
v_gene: TRBV4-2
abundance: many
len: 15

CDR3aa: CASSSEGVTMNTEAFF
v_gene: TRBV7-2
abundance: .
len: 16

CDR3aa: CASSPRRGTTYEQYF
v_gene: TRBV19
abundance: many
len: 15

CDR3aa: CASSYGYYEQYF
v_gene: TRBV6-2/TRBV6-3
abundance: .
len: 12

CDR3aa: CSVGKREPSYNEQFF
v_gene: TRBV29-1
abundance: .
len: 15

CDR3aa: CATTGDGPADTQYF
v_gene: TRBV24-1
abundance: many
len: 14

CDR3aa: CASSFLRRNQPQHF
v_gene: TRBV5-8
abundance: many
len: 14

CDR3aa: CASRSSYGAGVSGDTQYF
v_gene: TRBV28
abundance: many
len: 18

CDR3aa: CAISEQGVEQYF
v_gene: TRBV10-3
abundance: many
len: 12

CDR3aa: CASSGSHTDTQYF
v_gene: TRBV9
abundance: few
len: 13

CDR3aa: CRAIWARGTEAFF
v_gene: TRBV20-1
abundance: .
len: 13

CDR3aa: CASSLVLVSGTNTDTQYF
v_gene: TRBV5-1
abundance: many
len: 18

CDR3aa: CASNPEAGPGRDTQYF
v_gene: TRBV28
abundance: many
len: 16

CDR3aa: CASSYRTSGRNEQFF
v_gene: TRBV6-5
abundance: .
len: 15

CDR3aa: CASSFRQGADTQYF
v_gene: TRBV19
abundance: few
len: 14

CDR3aa: CASSQDREGGQDTEAFF
v_gene: TRBV4-3
abundance: many
len: 17

CDR3aa: CASSPGGPPTDTQYF
v_gene: TRBV7-9
abundance: many
len: 15

CDR3aa: CATIQRDGQNTGELFF
v_gene: TRBV24-1
abundance: many
len: 16

CDR3aa: CASSDDRKSFYEQYF
v_gene: TRBV19
abundance: .
len: 15

CDR3aa: CASSLGATEAFF
v_gene: TRBV5-4
abundance: many
len: 12

CDR3aa: CASSPRGGPRMNTEAFF
v_gene: TRBV5-6
abundance: many
len: 17

CDR3aa: CAWSVHPGPYEQYF
v_gene: TRBV30
abundance: .
len: 14

CDR3aa: CASSLGGGSEDTQYF
v_gene: TRBV13
abundance: .
len: 15

CDR3aa: CASSFPGGAGETQYF
v_gene: TRBV7-9
abundance: few
len: 15

CDR3aa: CSVDIGSSTDTQYF
v_gene: TRBV29-1
abundance: many
len: 14

CDR3aa: CASSPRQGGYGYTF
v_gene: TRBV3-1
abundance: many
len: 14

CDR3aa: CASSLLESTSTDTQYF
v_gene: TRBV5-6
abundance: .
len: 16

CDR3aa: CASSLDSAGANVLTF
v_gene: TRBV12-3/TRBV12-4
abundance: .
len: 15

CDR3aa: CARSQKQGWNYGYTF
v_gene: TRBV4-1
abundance: .
len: 15

CDR3aa: CASSAPLSGNTIYF
v_gene: TRBV9
abundance: many
len: 14

CDR3aa: CASSPNAGTRANTGELFF
v_gene: TRBV4-3
abundance: .
len: 18

CDR3aa: CASSPRATTYEQYF
v_gene: TRBV27
abundance: .
len: 14

CDR3aa: CASSSGQGNEQYF
v_gene: TRBV5-1
abundance: few
len: 13

CDR3aa: CASSPRAASSYEQYF
v_gene: TRBV4-1
abundance: .
len: 15

CDR3aa: CAWSRTGVPYEQYF
v_gene: TRBV30
abundance: many
len: 14

CDR3aa: CASSSETPGQLYEQYF
v_gene: TRBV7-9
abundance: .
len: 16

CDR3aa: CATSDLPWTGDNTGELFF
v_gene: TRBV24-1
abundance: many
len: 18

CDR3aa: CASILGTGLDEQYF
v_gene: TRBV5-5
abundance: .
len: 14

CDR3aa: CASSESLHPSTDTQYF
v_gene: TRBV10-2
abundance: few
len: 16

CDR3aa: CASSQGDGLYEQYF
v_gene: TRBV4-3
abundance: .
len: 14

CDR3aa: CASKPPWGGVSYGFYEQYF
v_gene: TRBV28
abundance: .
len: 19

CDR3aa: CASRKGTHSSYEQYF
v_gene: TRBV28
abundance: few
len: 15

CDR3aa: CASSRTGLAKNIQYF
v_gene: TRBV7-9
abundance: .
len: 15

CDR3aa: CASSFREETQYF
v_gene: TRBV3-1
abundance: few
len: 12

CDR3aa: CASNDGGEYNEQFF
v_gene: TRBV27
abundance: .
len: 14